The 10 T cell receptor beta chains listed next were all sequenced from one sample in a study of blood T cells in healthy people across ages. Using a J-beta primer mix together with a sample-barcoded 5' primer, a second PCR was run for roughly 7 to 11 cycles. Each CDR3 protein is one row after TCRdb ran MiXCR on the 5' RACE reads. Of approximately 690,000 distinct CDR3 sequences listed, roughly 50% were seen once; the top ten hold about two fifths. Sequenced input: blood. These receptor sequences come from a man aged 60-69 years in good health.

The V and J genes are TRBV5-1 and TRBJ1-6; no reliable D call. The ends were cut back, 2 bases at V and 9 bases at J, with 12 bases in the middle. The length of the CDR3 is 14 residues. The germline gives CDR1 SGHRS, CDR2 YFSETQ. The CDR3 reads CASSFEDPSSPLHF. The CDR3 DNA is TGCGCCAGCAGCTTCGAAGATCCTAGTTCACCCCTCCACTTT.

The chain employs TRBV25-1 and TRBJ2-2; 8 bases map to TRBD2. V lost 3 bases, J lost 5 bases, and 8 bases stayed unmatched. This CDR3 spans 16 amino acids. CDR1 is MGHDK and CDR2 is SYGVNS in the germline V gene. CDR3 nucleotides: TGTGCCAGCAGTGATCCTCGGGGGGGAGGTACCGGGGAGCTGTTTTTT. Its protein is CASSDPRGGGTGELFF.

This clonotype was detected a few times. The genes are TRBV2 and TRBJ2-4; D might be TRBD1 or TRBD2, each matching 5 bases. The ends were cut back, 4 bases at V and 7 bases at J, with 17 bases in the middle. CDR1 SNHLY and CDR2 FYNNEI come from the germline V gene. This CDR3 has 15 amino acids. The CDR3 sequence: CASSAGTLKGNIQYF. In DNA form, the CDR3 reads TGTGCCAGCAGTGCCGGGACGCTAAAGGGGAACATTCAGTACTTC.

J is TRBJ2-5 and V is TRBV5-1; TRBD2 matches 11 bases. The CDR3 runs 20 residues. Germline-derived CDR1 and CDR2 are SGHRS and YFSETQ. V lost 4 bases and J lost 4; bases outside the gene matches: 21. The CDR3 protein is CASSPRPTSGGYRGRETQYF. The CDR3 bases are TGCGCCAGCAGCCCCCGCCCTACTAGCGGGGGCTACCGCGGTCGAGAGACCCAGTACTTC.

The chain links TRBV6-5 to TRBJ1-2; 11 nucleotides agree with TRBD1. V lost 4 bases and J lost 4; bases outside the gene matches: 8. Germline CDR1 is MNHEY and CDR2 is SVGAGI. This CDR3 has 16 amino acids. The CDR3 loop reads CASSLRSGQGVYGYTF. DNA of the CDR3: TGTGCCAGCAGTTTAAGGTCGGGACAGGGGGTCTATGGCTACACCTTC.

The chain couples TRBV20-1 to TRBJ2-5, with TRBD1 matching 8 bases. This CDR3 contains 15 residues. Germline V gene sequence: CDR1 DFQATT, CDR2 SNEGSKA (reference sequence). Losses at the gene ends were 0 bases for V and 1 base for J; bases not matched to a gene: 4. CDR3 nucleotide sequence: TGCAGTGCTAGAGAAACAGGGGGGTCCCAAGAGACCCAGTACTTC. This sequence encodes CSARETGGSQETQYF.

This clonotype was seen more than once but under ten times. As DNA, the CDR3 is TGTGCCAGCAGCGCCGACGGTGGGTGGATTAATGAGCAGTTCTTC. It specifies CASSADGGWINEQFF. The rearrangement links TRBV11-1 to TRBJ2-1; unclear D gene. CDR1 is SGHAT, CDR2 FQDESV, per germline (reference sequence). V was clipped by 5 bases and J by 7 bases, with 18 bases between them. The CDR3 has 15 residues.

The J gene is TRBJ1-2, the V gene TRBV5-1, with D unresolved. V lost 2 bases to trimming and J lost 4 bases, with 12 bases between them. In germline, CDR1 is SGHRS, CDR2 YFSETQ. This CDR3 region has 14 residues. Here the CDR3 reads CASSFGDTSYGYTF. CDR3 in DNA: TGCGCCAGCAGCTTTGGAGACACTTCCTATGGCTACACCTTC.

This chain links TRBV4-3 with TRBJ1-1, with TRBD1 identical over 8 bases. Germline loops: CDR1 LGHNA, CDR2 YSLEER. The CDR3 covers 15 residues. With V trimmed by 3 bases and J by 5 bases, 8 bases remained unmatched. CDR3 in DNA: TGCGCCAGCAGCCACCAGGGGGCGCAGAGGACTGAAGCTTTCTTT. Encoded protein: CASSHQGAQRTEAFF.

Regarding this clonotype: Since no conserved phenylalanine or tryptophan closes the CDR3, a read error is the likely cause. This chain links TRBV11-2 with TRBJ2-5; the D is unclear. Deletions cut 0 bases from V and 2 bases from J, with 7 bases between. Per germline, CDR1 SGHAT and CDR2 FQNNGV. This CDR3 spans 14 amino acids. CDR3 DNA: TGTGCCAGCAGCTTAGAGCTGCTGCAAGAGACCCAGTACTCC. It specifies CASSLELLQETQYS.